Listed below are T cell receptor beta chains from one sample, sequenced in a study of cytomegalovirus exposure and HLA in healthy donors. TCRdb's table, derived via immunoSEQ multiplex PCR, lists solely in-frame clones and lacks some. The top ten clones hold 2% to 2.5% of a sample with about 190,000 clones, 77% of them seen once. Sequenced: PBMCs. The source of these receptors is a woman aged 25 to 45 in good health and CMV-seropositive. Both conserved end residues are part of each CDR3. The order of the fields is J gene, V gene, D gene, clone size, CDR3 DNA, CDR3 protein. A D gene is named only where the DNA matches it firmly. Not every row has a clone size; where given, it reads once, few, many or a size class.

J: TRBJ2-3
V: TRBV7-2
D: .
size: .
DNA: TGTGCCAGCAGCTTCCGGGGAAGACGGCTTGACACAGATACGCAGTATTTT
CDR3: CASSFRGRRLDTDTQYF

J: TRBJ1-2
V: TRBV30
D: TRBD1
size: few
DNA: TGTGCCTGGAGTGGACAGGGTTATGGCTACACCTTC
CDR3: CAWSGQGYGYTF

J: TRBJ1-1
V: TRBV7-3
D: .
size: .
DNA: TGTGCCAGCAGGATTCAGGAGAACACTGAAGCTTTCTTT
CDR3: CASRIQENTEAFF

J: TRBJ1-1
V: TRBV6-5
D: .
size: .
DNA: TGTGCCAGCAGTTACTCGTCAGGGGTTGAGGGAACTGAAGCTTTCTTT
CDR3: CASSYSSGVEGTEAFF

J: TRBJ2-1
V: TRBV29-1
D: TRBD1
size: .
DNA: TGCAGCTCGAGCAGGGGGAGCTCCTACAATGAGCAGTTCTTC
CDR3: CSSSRGSSYNEQFF

J: TRBJ2-2
V: TRBV7-9
D: TRBD1
size: once
DNA: TGTGCCAGCAGAAAACAGGGGGGTAGCACCGGGGAGCTGTTTTTT
CDR3: CASRKQGGSTGELFF

J: TRBJ2-7
V: TRBV10-3
D: .
size: .
DNA: TGTGCCATCAGTGGCGACCGGGACATCTCCTACGAGCAGTACTTC
CDR3: CAISGDRDISYEQYF

J: TRBJ2-5
V: TRBV5-1
D: .
size: few
DNA: TGCGCCAGCAGCCGTCAACCACAGGTGGAGACCCAGTACTTC
CDR3: CASSRQPQVETQYF

J: TRBJ2-2
V: TRBV10-3
D: TRBD2
size: few
DNA: TGTGCCATCAACAGCCCGGGACTAGCGGGTTCCGGGGAGCTGTTTTTT
CDR3: CAINSPGLAGSGELFF

J: TRBJ2-3
V: TRBV7-2
D: TRBD2
size: .
DNA: TGTGCCAGCAGCCGGATAGGACTAGCTGTGGGGACAGATACGCAGTATTTT
CDR3: CASSRIGLAVGTDTQYF

J: TRBJ1-5
V: TRBV5-1
D: TRBD1
size: .
DNA: TGCGCCAGCAGCTTTGCACCCTCCGGGACAGGTAATCAGCCCCAGCATTTT
CDR3: CASSFAPSGTGNQPQHF

J: TRBJ2-2
V: TRBV4-3
D: TRBD1
size: once
DNA: TGCGCCAGCAGCCAGGGACAGGGAATAACCGGGGAGCTGTTTTTT
CDR3: CASSQGQGITGELFF